The 27 T cell receptor beta chains presented below share a single source sample, sequenced in a study of T cells in Graves' hyperthyroidism and ophthalmopathy. Researchers amplified the TCR beta CDR3 regions from RNA transcripts. TCR CDR3 underwent first-round RT-PCR with the HTBI primer set. MiXCR, run by TCRdb on the multiplex PCR reads, gives a single entry per CDR3 protein. The data contain approximately 530,000 distinct CDR3 sequences, approximately 15% of them singletons. Sequencing was carried out using blood. Every receptor here comes from a young woman with Graves' hyperthyroidism.

This clonotype was counted at least ten times. This chain links TRBV2 with TRBJ2-5, with TRBD1 as a possible D gene (5 bases). With 6 bases removed from V and 1 base from J, the gap between germline ends came to 9 bases. Germline loops: CDR1 SNHLY, CDR2 FYNNEI. The CDR3 contains 13 residues. The CDR3 here is CASRGRTQETQYF. The CDR3 DNA sequence: TGTGCCAGCAGGGGGCGGACCCAAGAGACCCAGTACTTC.

The V call is TRBV10-2, the J call TRBJ2-4; 15 positions agree with TRBD2. V was pared by 7 bases and J by 0 bases, with 4 bases of the junction left unmatched. The CDR3 consists of 17 residues. From germline, CDR1 is WSHSY and CDR2 SAAADI. CDR3 sequence reads: CASTGLAGGLAKNIQYF. As DNA, the CDR3 is TGCGCCAGCACGGGACTAGCGGGAGGTCTAGCCAAAAACATTCAGTACTTC.

This clonotype was seen at least ten times. This chain links TRBV6-2 or TRBV6-3 with TRBJ1-1; the D is unclear. The CDR3 has 15 amino acids. The germline gives CDR1 MNHEY, CDR2 SVGEGT. Trimming took 2 bases from V and 0 from J, leaving 10 bases between them. As DNA, the CDR3 is TGTGCCAGCAGTTACGATCCGGTCATGAACACTGAAGCTTTCTTT. As protein: CASSYDPVMNTEAFF.

This clonotype was picked up many times. This chain joins TRBV7-3 and TRBJ2-1, with TRBD2 matching over 11 bases. The CDR3 totals 15 residues. V shed 1 base, J shed 6 bases, and the junction held 2 bases outside the gene matches. CDR1 is SGHTA, CDR2 FQGTGA, per germline. The CDR3 DNA is TGTGCCAGCAGCTTAAGACTAGCGGGGCCCAATGAGCAGTTCTTC. This encodes CASSLRLAGPNEQFF.

This clonotype was counted many times. This chain joins TRBV6-1 and TRBJ2-1; TRBD2 matches at 14 bases. CDR3 length equals 17 residues. Germline V gene sequence: CDR1 MNHNS, CDR2 SASEGT. V trimming: 5 bases; J trimming: 3 bases; junction bases outside the gene matches: 6. The CDR3 here is CASSSGLAGGHYNEQFF. As DNA, the CDR3 is TGTGCCAGCAGTTCAGGACTAGCGGGGGGTCACTACAATGAGCAGTTCTTC.

This clonotype was observed a few times. The rearrangement joins TRBV7-9 to TRBJ2-1; weak D call: TRBD1 (7 bases). CDR1 and CDR2 from the germline V gene are SEHNR and FQNEAQ (reference sequence). The CDR3 runs 12 residues. Trimming removed 7 bases from V and 9 bases from J, with 13 bases in between. CDR3 amino acids: CASTQGGAEQFF. In nucleotides, the CDR3 is TGTGCCAGCACCCAGGGGGGCGCTGAGCAGTTCTTC. The complete variable domain, with remaining parts taken from reference TRBV7-9 and TRBJ2-1, reads DTGVSQNPRHKITKRGQNVTFRCDPISEHNRLYWYRQTLGQGPEFLTYFQNEAQLEKSRLLSDRFSAERPKGSFSTLEIQRTEQGDSAMYLCASTQGGAEQFFGPGTRLTVL.

There are many counts of this clonotype. V usage is TRBV2 and J usage is TRBJ1-1; possibly TRBD1 for D (6 bases). This CDR3 contains 13 residues. V was shortened by 3 bases and J by 9 bases, with 14 bases between the two germline ends. CDR1 and CDR2 from the germline V gene are SNHLY and FYNNEI. The CDR3 nucleotides read TGTGCCAGCAGTGATGGGGGGGCTCTACAAGCTTTCTTT. Residues: CASSDGGALQAFF.

This clonotype was detected a few times. The chain recombines TRBV20-1 with TRBJ2-1; 7 positions agree with TRBD1. After removal of 3 bases from V and 10 bases from J, the junction contained 21 bases not matched to a gene. Germline V gene sequence: CDR1 DFQATT, CDR2 SNEGSKA (reference sequence). This CDR3 has 17 residues. The CDR3 region has the DNA TGCAGTGCTAGTGAGATCAGCGACAGGGAATTTTTCCACGAGCAGTTCTTC. It codes for CSASEISDREFFHEQFF.

This clonotype has just one count. This sequence may be a read error, since a much larger clone differs from it by one base. The J gene is TRBJ2-3, the V gene TRBV29-1; D tentatively fits TRBD1 or TRBD2 (5 bases each). The germline V gene has CDR1 SQVTM and CDR2 ANQGSEA. The CDR3 is made up of 16 amino acids. CDR3: CSVGSPGHSSTDSQYF. The CDR3 DNA follows: TGCAGCGTTGGGAGTCCGGGGCACTCTAGCACAGATTCGCAGTATTTT.

This clonotype was detected many times. The gene calls are TRBV25-1 and TRBJ1-2; D perhaps matches TRBD1 (5 bases). V lost 7 bases and J lost 4, with 16 bases in between. In germline, CDR1 is MGHDK, CDR2 SYGVNS. The CDR3 extends over 14 amino acids. CDR3 amino acids: CASTLDDRLYGYTF. For the CDR3, the DNA is TGTGCCAGCACCCTTGACGACAGACTCTATGGCTACACCTTC.

As to this clonotype: With a much larger clone just one base away, this may be a read error. The chain links TRBV6-5 to TRBJ1-2; D is uncertain. Trimming took off 4 bases at V and 4 bases at J, with 13 bases between the two ends. The CDR3 is made up of 14 amino acids. The germline V gene encodes CDR1 MNHEY and CDR2 SVGAGI. Written as DNA, the CDR3 is TGTGCCAGCAGTTGCTCCGTCAGGAGCTATGGCTACACCTTC. Its translation is CASSCSVRSYGYTF.

This clonotype was counted ten times or more. J is TRBJ2-2 and V is TRBV6-1; D may be TRBD1 or TRBD2 (5 bases each). Per germline, CDR1 MNHNS and CDR2 SASEGT. The length of the CDR3 is 16 residues. The V end lost 4 bases, the J end lost 7 bases, and 19 bases lay between the germline ends. CDR3: CASSGLGTVGSGELFF. The CDR3 DNA follows: TGTGCCAGCAGTGGTCTCGGGACGGTGGGGAGCGGGGAGCTGTTTTTT.

This clonotype was counted a few times. The V call is TRBV24-1, the J call TRBJ2-3; no clear D. The CDR3 loop spans 13 amino acids. V was pared by 3 bases and J by 10 bases, with 13 bases between. Germline-derived CDR1 and CDR2 are KGHDR and SFDVKD. The CDR3 loop reads CATSDRSVSPQYF. The CDR3 coding sequence is TGTGCCACCAGTGATCGGAGTGTAAGTCCGCAGTATTTT.

This clonotype was counted only a few times. The CDR3 reads CASSPGTYQTGELFF. DNA of the CDR3: TGTGCCAGCAGCCCTGGGACTTACCAAACCGGGGAGCTGTTTTTT. The chain is built from TRBV7-3 and TRBJ2-2, with D perhaps matching TRBD2 (6 bases). V was shortened by 5 bases and J by 5 bases, with 15 bases between the two germline ends. CDR3 length: 15 residues. The V gene's germline CDR1 is SGHTA and CDR2 FQGTGA.

The chain is built from TRBV10-1 and TRBJ2-3; 9 bases line up with TRBD2. The CDR3 runs to 14 residues. From germline, CDR1 is WNHNN and CDR2 SYGVQD (reference sequence). The V and J ends lost 5 bases and 3 bases, in that order; junction bases with no gene match: 3. Written as DNA, the CDR3 is TGCGCCAGCAGTAGCGGGAGGTTAACAGATACGCAGTATTTT. Translated, it gives CASSSGRLTDTQYF.

This clonotype was counted only a few times. The J gene is TRBJ1-6, the V gene TRBV7-6; possible D gene TRBD1, 6 bases. The germline V and J ends were trimmed by 1 base and 10 bases, with 8 bases remaining between them. The germline CDR1 and CDR2 sequences are SGHVS and FNYEAQ. This CDR3 has 13 amino acids. The CDR3 spells CASSLGTESPLHF. The CDR3 region has the DNA TGTGCCAGCAGCTTAGGGACAGAATCACCCCTCCACTTT. Drawing the rest from reference TRBV7-6 and TRBJ1-6, the complete variable domain is GAGVSQSPRYKVTKRGQDVALRCDPISGHVSLYWYRQALGQGPEFLTYFNYEAQQDKSGLPNDRFSAERPEGSISTLTIQRTEQRDSAMYRCASSLGTESPLHFGNGTRLTVT.

The rearrangement joins TRBV4-1 to TRBJ2-7; 10 nucleotides line up with TRBD1. The length of the CDR3 is 14 residues. The J segment lost 7 bases and the V segment lost 4 bases, leaving 7 bases of the junction unmatched. Germline values: CDR1 MGHRA, CDR2 YSYEKL. The CDR3 coding sequence is TGCGCCAGCAGCCCGAGACAGGGGGCTAGTGAGCAGTACTTC. Protein: CASSPRQGASEQYF.

This sequence joins TRBV27 and TRBJ2-7, with 12 positions matching TRBD1. The CDR3 runs to 16 residues. Germline-derived CDR1 and CDR2 are MNHEY and SMNVEV (reference sequence). V was clipped by 2 bases and J by 5 bases; unmatched bases: 7. The CDR3 DNA reads TGTGCCAGCAGTTTAAAGGGACAGGGGGCAACGAACGAGCAGTACTTC. Amino acid sequence: CASSLKGQGATNEQYF.

This clonotype has a count of ten or more. The chain is built from TRBV7-6 and TRBJ2-5; D is possibly TRBD1 (6 bases). Germline values: CDR1 SGHVS, CDR2 FNYEAQ. The V end lost 2 bases, the J end lost 2 bases, and 15 bases lay between the germline ends. This CDR3 spans 16 amino acids. This CDR3 is CASSLRLGAVQETQYF. In DNA, the CDR3 is TGTGCCAGCAGCTTAAGGTTGGGGGCAGTTCAAGAGACCCAGTACTTC.

This clonotype was observed at least ten times. The CDR3 here is CASTDRGLNEQFF. CDR3 nucleotides: TGTGCCAGTACGGACAGGGGGCTAAATGAGCAGTTCTTC. This chain joins TRBV12-3 or TRBV12-4 and TRBJ2-1; 11 nucleotides match TRBD1. The V and J ends lost 9 bases and 7 bases, in that order; junction bases with no gene match: 5. This CDR3 spans 13 amino acids.

There are many counts of this clonotype. This chain links TRBV19 with TRBJ2-1; D might be TRBD1 (6 bases). Germline V gives CDR1 LNHDA, CDR2 SQIVND (reference sequence). Deletions cut 1 base from V and 0 bases from J, with 10 bases between. There are 16 residues in the CDR3. For the CDR3, the DNA is TGTGCCAGTAGTATAGCCGGACAGAGCTCCTACAATGAGCAGTTCTTC. It specifies CASSIAGQSSYNEQFF.

This clonotype was seen repeatedly, ten times or more. The J gene is TRBJ2-7, the V gene TRBV27, with TRBD1 identical over 7 bases. CDR1 and CDR2 (germline): MNHEY, SMNVEV (reference sequence). This CDR3 contains 15 residues. V lost 3 bases, J lost 6 bases, and 11 bases stayed unmatched. The CDR3 region is CASSLRQGVIFEQYF. Here the CDR3 DNA reads TGTGCCAGCAGTTTGAGGCAGGGGGTTATTTTCGAGCAGTACTTC.

The chain uses TRBV7-6 and TRBJ1-1; 7 bases agree with TRBD1. Germline lookup yields CDR1 SGHVS and CDR2 FNYEAQ. V lost 3 bases, J lost 9 bases, and 7 bases stayed unmatched. The CDR3 has 13 residues. CDR3 sequence (DNA): TGTGCCAGCAGCTTTACGGGGGACAGCCAAGCTTTCTTT. Its translation: CASSFTGDSQAFF.

This clonotype was picked up many times. The chain combines TRBV12-3 or TRBV12-4 with TRBJ1-5; D is unclear. CDR3 length: 14 amino acids. V lost 1 base to trimming and J lost 0 bases, with 4 bases between them. CDR3 sequence: CASSLEDSNQPQHF. The CDR3 DNA follows: TGTGCCAGCAGTTTAGAAGATAGCAATCAGCCCCAGCATTTT.

For this clonotype: A much larger clone lies a single base off, so this may be a read error. The chain uses TRBV7-9 and TRBJ2-1; 10 positions match TRBD2. This CDR3 region has 15 residues. The V gene's germline CDR1 is SEHNR and CDR2 FQNEAQ (reference sequence). CDR3 sequence reads: CASSPRVAGGREQCF. The CDR3 nucleotides are TGTGCCAGCAGCCCCCGAGTAGCGGGAGGCAGGGAGCAGTGCTTC.

Concerning this clonotype: A read error may be the cause here, since a much bigger clone is one base away. This rearrangement joins TRBV5-4 to TRBJ2-3, with 9 positions matching TRBD2. V lost 0 bases to trimming and J lost 4 bases; unmatched junction nucleotides: 9. Germline V gives CDR1 SGHNT, CDR2 YYREEE (reference sequence). The CDR3 has 17 amino acids. This CDR3 is CASSLAASGVYADTQYF. The DNA of the CDR3 is TGTGCCAGCAGCTTGGCGGCTAGCGGGGTCTACGCAGATACGCAGTATTTT.

The CDR3 DNA reads as TGTGCCAGCAGCCAAGAGGAGGGTCCGAACACCGGGGAGCTGTTTTTT. It yields the protein CASSQEEGPNTGELFF. The rearrangement uses TRBV3-1 and TRBJ2-2, with D maybe TRBD2 (6 bases). The germline V gene has CDR1 LGHDT and CDR2 YNNKEL (reference sequence). The germline V and J ends were trimmed by 0 bases and 0 bases, with 8 bases remaining between them. This CDR3 spans 16 amino acids.